Following are 30 T cell receptor beta chains from one sample sequenced in a study of control samples from healthy donors and cancer patients. Generated by immunoSEQ multiplex PCR, the TCRdb table keeps only in-frame clones and is missing some. This table holds roughly 100,000 clones, around nine tenths found once. The sequenced material came from blood. All receptors come from a man aged 25-45 years in good health.

The V gene is TRBV11-3, the J gene TRBJ2-3; TRBD2 matches at 10 bases. J was trimmed by 1 base and V by 5 bases; bases with no gene match: 9. CDR1 is SGHNT and CDR2 is YENEEA in the germline V gene. There are 17 residues in the CDR3. Here the CDR3 reads CASSQPRTSGRTDTQYF. Here the CDR3 DNA reads TGTGCCAGCAGCCAACCCCGGACTAGCGGACGCACAGATACGCAGTATTTT.

This chain uses TRBV18 with TRBJ2-7; D remains unclear. Trimming took off 2 bases at V and 6 bases at J, with 11 bases between the two ends. This CDR3 is built from 13 residues. Germline values: CDR1 KGHSH, CDR2 LQKENI. The CDR3 is CASSPSSSGEQYF. The CDR3 coding sequence is TGTGCCAGCTCACCAAGTAGCTCGGGCGAGCAGTACTTC.

This chain connects TRBV19 to TRBJ1-1; unclear D gene. V lost 4 bases and J 4 bases, leaving 7 bases between the germline ends. Germline lookup yields CDR1 LNHDA and CDR2 SQIVND (reference sequence). CDR3 length: 12 residues. This chain's CDR3 is CASSTLGTEAFF. CDR3 bases: TGTGCCAGTAGTACACTCGGCACTGAAGCTTTCTTT.

This chain joins TRBV19 and TRBJ2-2; TRBD1 or TRBD2 may be the D gene (6 bases each). CDR3 length: 17 amino acids. The germline V gene encodes CDR1 LNHDA and CDR2 SQIVND (reference sequence). The CDR3 here is CEARRGGKFVVTGELFF. CDR3 DNA sequence: TGTGAGGCGCGCAGGGGAGGTAAATTTGTGGTCACCGGGGAGCTGTTTTTT.

The V and J genes are TRBV5-1 and TRBJ2-1; D gene ambiguous. V lost 4 bases, J lost 0 bases, and 8 bases lay in between. This CDR3 spans 14 amino acids. Germline values: CDR1 SGHRS, CDR2 YFSETQ. CDR3 residues: CASSEASSYNEQFF. In nucleotides, the CDR3 is TGCGCCAGCAGCGAAGCGAGCTCCTACAATGAGCAGTTCTTC.

This chain joins TRBV7-9 and TRBJ2-2; D unresolved. Between the trimmed V and J ends, which lost 0 bases and 8 bases, there was a span of 13 bases. Germline V CDR1 and CDR2: SEHNR, FQNEAQ (reference sequence). CDR3 length: 15 residues. The DNA of the CDR3 is TGTGCCAGCAGCTTAGCGTTTTCCGTAATTGGGGAGCTGTTTTTT. This codes for CASSLAFSVIGELFF. Drawing the rest from reference TRBV7-9 and TRBJ2-2, the complete variable domain is DTGVSQNPRHKITKRGQNVTFRCDPISEHNRLYWYRQTLGQGPEFLTYFQNEAQLEKSRLLSDRFSAERPKGSFSTLEIQRTEQGDSAMYLCASSLAFSVIGELFFGEGSRLTVL.

The chain uses TRBV9 and TRBJ1-4; no clear D. Germline V gene data show CDR1 as SGDLS and CDR2 as YYNGEE. V was trimmed by 0 bases and J by 4 bases, leaving 7 bases between them. The CDR3 runs 14 residues. CDR3 amino acids: CASSVGQINEKLFF. CDR3 coding DNA: TGTGCCAGCAGCGTAGGGCAGATTAATGAAAAACTGTTTTTT.

The chain is built from TRBV6-5 and TRBJ2-3; D is perhaps TRBD2 (7 bases). The CDR3 is 15 amino acids. Germline V CDR1 and CDR2: MNHEY, SVGAGI. Trimming took 8 bases from V and 4 from J, leaving 19 bases between them. In nucleotides, the CDR3 is TGTGCCAGCTCCCGAGGGGGGGCTTTATCAGATACGCAGTATTTT. Translated, it gives CASSRGGALSDTQYF.

V is TRBV11-3 and J is TRBJ2-2, with unresolved D. The germline V and J ends were trimmed by 5 bases and 5 bases, with 9 bases remaining between them. The CDR3 runs 13 residues. Per the germline V gene, CDR1 is SGHNT and CDR2 is YENEEA. CDR3 coding DNA: TGTGCCAGCAGCCCCTATGAGACCGGGGAGCTGTTTTTT. Amino acids: CASSPYETGELFF.

The chain uses TRBV2 and TRBJ1-1; weak D call: TRBD1 (6 bases). CDR1 SNHLY and CDR2 FYNNEI come from the germline V gene. The CDR3 covers 13 residues. The germline V and J ends were trimmed by 7 bases and 1 base, with 10 bases remaining between them. CDR3 region: CASIRGPNTEAFF. CDR3 nucleotide sequence: TGTGCCAGCATCCGGGGGCCGAACACTGAAGCTTTCTTT.

The chain joins TRBV29-1 to TRBJ2-3; 8 bases are a match to TRBD2. V lost 3 bases, J lost 4 bases, and 9 bases stayed unmatched. Germline CDR1 and CDR2: SQVTM and ANQGSEA. CDR3 length: 15 residues. In nucleotides, the CDR3 is TGCAGCGTTGAGGTCAGCGGGAGAGGTTCAGATACGCAGTATTTT. It codes for CSVEVSGRGSDTQYF.

This sequence joins TRBV7-6 and TRBJ2-2, with no clear D. The CDR3 runs 11 residues. Germline V CDR1 and CDR2: SGHVS, FNYEAQ. Trimming took off 5 bases at V and 5 bases at J, with 3 bases between the two ends. In DNA form, the CDR3 reads TGTGCCAGCAGCCAGACCGGGGAGCTGTTTTTT. Its protein product is CASSQTGELFF.

The chain is built from TRBV20-1 and TRBJ1-2, with 7 bases fitting TRBD1. The J segment lost 8 bases and the V segment lost 7 bases, leaving 7 bases of the junction unmatched. This CDR3 spans 11 amino acids. Germline loops: CDR1 DFQATT, CDR2 SNEGSKA (reference sequence). CDR3 sequence (DNA): TGCAGTGTTGACAGGGCTTTGGGCTACACCTTC. Its translation is CSVDRALGYTF.

This rearrangement joins TRBV2 to TRBJ2-5; the match to TRBD1 covers 9 bases. Germline CDR1 reads SNHLY; CDR2 reads FYNNEI. CDR3 length: 18 amino acids. J lost 4 bases, V lost 3 bases, and 15 bases had no gene match. CDR3 sequence reads: CASSDLIRTGVSGETQYF. CDR3 coding DNA: TGTGCCAGCAGTGACTTAATTCGGACAGGGGTATCGGGAGAGACCCAGTACTTC.

The J gene is TRBJ1-5, the V gene TRBV19; no clear D gene. Trimming pared 7 bases from V and 5 bases from J, leaving 15 bases between. The CDR3 covers 14 residues. Germline lookup yields CDR1 LNHDA and CDR2 SQIVND (reference sequence). The CDR3 DNA reads as TGTGCCAGTATAGGAGCCGGGAGGCATCAGCCCCAGCATTTT. Translating gives CASIGAGRHQPQHF.

CDR3 sequence: CASRRFGGQGFYEQYF. Here the CDR3 DNA reads TGTGCCAGCAGGAGATTTGGGGGACAGGGCTTCTACGAGCAGTACTTC. V and J are TRBV28 and TRBJ2-7; TRBD1 matches 9 bases. The junction had 12 bases not matched to a gene; V was cut back by 6 bases and J by 3 bases. This CDR3 comprises 16 residues. The V gene's germline CDR1 is MDHEN and CDR2 SYDVKM. The complete variable domain, with remaining parts taken from reference TRBV28 and TRBJ2-7, reads DVKVTQSSRYLVKRTGEKVFLECVQDMDHENMFWYRQDPGLGLRLIYFSYDVKMKEKGDIPEGYSVSREKKERFSLILESASTNQTSMYLCASRRFGGQGFYEQYFGPGTRLTVT.

The J gene is TRBJ1-1, the V gene TRBV7-3, with TRBD1 matching over 8 bases. Germline assignment: CDR1 SGHTA and CDR2 FQGTGA. This CDR3 spans 16 amino acids. Germline trimming cut 5 bases from V and 7 bases from J; bases unmatched to any gene: 15. The CDR3 loop is CASSPDRDRGRGEAFF. Written as DNA, the CDR3 is TGTGCCAGCAGCCCCGATAGAGACAGGGGCCGCGGTGAAGCTTTCTTT.

This chain connects TRBV7-3 to TRBJ2-4, with D perhaps TRBD1 (6 bases). The CDR3 has 13 amino acids. CDR1 and CDR2 from the germline V gene are SGHTA and FQGTGA. V lost 3 bases and J 5 bases, leaving 8 bases between the germline ends. CDR3 DNA sequence: TGTGCCAGCAGCTTCGAGGGGGAAAACATTCAGTACTTC. Residues: CASSFEGENIQYF.

CDR3 residues: CASSVGDRVYEQYF. The CDR3 DNA is TGTGCCAGCAGCGTAGGGGACAGAGTGTACGAGCAGTACTTC. This chain connects TRBV9 to TRBJ2-7; 7 bases agree with TRBD1. Germline CDR1 SGDLS, CDR2 YYNGEE. With V trimmed by 0 bases and J by 4 bases, 4 bases remained unmatched. The CDR3 length is 14 residues.

This chain connects TRBV4-1 to TRBJ1-5, with D possibly TRBD1 on 5 matching bases. CDR1 and CDR2 from the germline V gene are MGHRA and YSYEKL. Trimming cost V 4 bases and J 5 bases, with 18 bases left between them. The CDR3 extends over 16 amino acids. The chain's CDR3 is CASSPRVEGLHQPQHF. The CDR3 nucleotides read TGCGCCAGCAGCCCCCGGGTTGAGGGGCTCCATCAGCCCCAGCATTTT.

The rearrangement uses TRBV4-3 and TRBJ1-4; no firm D call. V lost 0 bases and J lost 0, with 11 bases in between. This CDR3 region has 17 residues. CDR1 LGHNA and CDR2 YSLEER come from the germline V gene. The DNA for the CDR3 is TGCGCCAGCAGCCAAGATCCTAGCGGCGCAACTAATGAAAAACTGTTTTTT. This sequence encodes CASSQDPSGATNEKLFF.

The gene calls are TRBV6-5 and TRBJ1-5; 7 bases are shared with TRBD1. Germline-derived CDR1 and CDR2 are MNHEY and SVGAGI. V shed 10 bases and J 5 bases; nucleotides not matched to a gene: 11. The CDR3 runs to 14 residues. In DNA, the CDR3 is TGTGCCACCTACGGAACAGGGGTTTATCAGCCCCAGCATTTT. Its translation is CATYGTGVYQPQHF.

The V gene is TRBV7-3, the J gene TRBJ2-7, with 9 bases matching TRBD2. The CDR3 is 14 amino acids. The V gene end was trimmed by 5 bases and the J gene end by 4 bases; junction bases not matched to a gene: 6. The germline gives CDR1 SGHTA, CDR2 FQGTGA. CDR3 nucleotides: TGTGCCAGCAGCGAGACTAGCGGCTCGTACGAGCAGTACTTC. It translates to CASSETSGSYEQYF.

The genes are TRBV18 and TRBJ2-7; TRBD1 matches 10 bases. This CDR3 is built from 15 residues. V shed 4 bases, J shed 4 bases, and the junction held 7 bases outside the gene matches. Germline CDR1 is KGHSH and CDR2 is LQKENI. The CDR3 region has the DNA TGTGCCAGCTCACTCCGGGACAGGGGATTATACGAGCAGTACTTC. This codes for CASSLRDRGLYEQYF.

This clone appeared a single time. The chain employs TRBV27 and TRBJ1-5, with D hard to call. This CDR3 has 11 amino acids. V lost 3 bases and J lost 6, with 3 bases in between. In germline, CDR1 is MNHEY, CDR2 SMNVEV (reference sequence). Here the CDR3 DNA reads TGTGCCAGCAGTTTTGCTCAGCCCCAGCATTTT. Amino acids: CASSFAQPQHF.

The chain carries TRBV19 and TRBJ2-2, with TRBD2 matching 7 bases. After removal of 8 bases from V and 1 base from J, the junction contained 4 bases not matched to a gene. CDR1 and CDR2 (germline): LNHDA, SQIVND (reference sequence). The CDR3 is 14 residues long. In nucleotides, the CDR3 is TGTGCCAGTGAGCGGGAAAGGAACACCGGGGAGCTGTTTTTT. This encodes CASERERNTGELFF.

V gene TRBV5-1 combines with J gene TRBJ1-3; no reliable D call. Looked up from germline, CDR1 is SGHRS and CDR2 is YFSETQ. This CDR3 is 16 amino acids long. V was pared by 0 bases and J by 3 bases, with 13 bases between. The CDR3 sequence: CASSLVGPALGNTIYF. The CDR3 DNA follows: TGCGCCAGCAGCTTGGTAGGGCCAGCCCTTGGAAACACCATATATTTT.

The J gene is TRBJ2-7, the V gene TRBV5-5; unclear D gene. Germline CDR1 is SGHKS and CDR2 is YYEKEE (reference sequence). Trimming pared 0 bases from V and 3 bases from J, leaving 10 bases between. This CDR3 is 14 amino acids long. CDR3 protein: CASSLDVRYYEQYF. The CDR3 DNA sequence: TGTGCCAGCAGCTTGGACGTTAGATACTACGAGCAGTACTTC.

CDR3 protein: CASSLGQEAYGYTF. The CDR3 DNA follows: TGTGCCAGCAGTTTAGGACAGGAAGCTTATGGCTACACCTTC. The rearrangement links TRBV28 to TRBJ1-2; 7 bases fit TRBD1. This CDR3 is 14 amino acids long. V shed 2 bases and J 5 bases; nucleotides not matched to a gene: 5. Germline V gene sequence: CDR1 MDHEN, CDR2 SYDVKM.

In nucleotides, the CDR3 is TGTGCCAGCAGTAACGCCTGGGCGGGAGCCCCCTACAATGAGCAGTTCTTC. As protein: CASSNAWAGAPYNEQFF. V usage is TRBV6-2 or TRBV6-3 and J usage is TRBJ2-1; 7 bases are a match to TRBD2. The length of the CDR3 is 17 residues. The V gene's germline CDR1 is MNHEY and CDR2 SVGEGT. The V segment lost 5 bases and the J segment 2 bases; nucleotides outside the gene matches: 12.